This entry is about one T cell receptor beta chain. This entry comes from a study of T-cell memory formation after mild COVID-19. Using its own MiXCR run on the 5' RACE reads, TCRdb lists one record per CDR3 protein. The table lists fewer than 350,000 distinct CDR3 sequences, over 11% of them singletons, with roughly 21% in the top ten. Sequencing used PBMCs or a T cell subset sorted from them (not recorded which). This TCR came from a man younger than 35 who had mild COVID-19 (a few samples of this study predate the infection). Cell type and time point are not known.

The CDR3 bases are TGCGCCAGCAGCCAAGAACCAGCGGGGGGGACCGGGGAGCTGTTTTTT. This encodes CASSQEPAGGTGELFF. The chain joins TRBV4-3 to TRBJ2-2; 10 nucleotides align to TRBD2. The V and J ends lost 0 bases and 5 bases, in that order; junction bases with no gene match: 3. CDR1 LGHNA and CDR2 YSLEER come from the germline V gene. The CDR3 loop spans 16 amino acids.